This TCR beta chain was sequenced in a study of beta chain features in type 1 diabetes (dated by TCRdb to 2017 to 2018). In the study overall: Mean age, gender distribution, total cell number and subset yield did not differ between patients and healthy donors. Across all samples, some 100,000,000 sorted cells were examined, and cell number per subset correlated strongly with RNA yield. In the study, TCRB repertoires of sorted circulating CD4+ T cell subsets from recently diagnosed type 1 diabetes patients were compared with those of matched healthy donors. Regulatory and stem cell-like memory subsets were obtained from only 8 patients and roughly eight healthy donors, while naive and central memory subsets were obtained from all 28 donors.

What the research found in general, with its limitations: At VDJ recombination sites, patients with type 1 diabetes made fewer insertions and deleted more nucleotides, a pattern implying thymic rearrangement abnormalities. PCR may preferentially amplify shorter templates, but because patient and control samples were amplified and corrected together, any resulting skew would affect both groups equally. Naive, central memory and regulatory TCRB repertoires appeared to be more alike among patients than among healthy donors. In all four CD4+ subsets, TCRB CDR3 length was moderately but significantly shorter in type 1 diabetes patients. Only small numbers of individuals were included in the HLA sub-analyses, which left unresolved whether HLA type had any influence on TCRB rearrangement. Because cDNA was sequenced instead of genomic DNA, activated cells with high expression could be over-represented, although the groups did not differ in activation or CD3 levels.

The cysteine opens and the phenylalanine closes a CDR3 of 15 amino acids. Kept here is only the CDR3 DNA, which spans 45 bases and is read in frame from base 1. The germline V gene (reference sequence) yields SEHNR for CDR1 and FQNEAQ for CDR2. V loses 1 base, J loses 6 bases, and the germline ends lie 13 bases apart. This clone was observed a handful of times. Its specific antigen is unknown. No base qualities exist here, and no much larger clone lies one base off it. The High Capacity cDNA Reverse Transcription Kit was used to reverse transcribe all of the isolated RNA, meaning that expressed TCRB transcripts were what got sequenced. Deep immunoSEQ sequencing was performed on naive, central memory and regulatory T cell samples, with an average of roughly 3.3 million total reads per sample. Sorted cells were lysed in RLT buffer, and RNA was extracted using DNase-treated RNeasy Micro or Mini kits according to cell number. Each cell subset was processed separately to prevent cross-contamination, with patient and healthy donor samples processed together. Using the immunoSEQ multiplex PCR, TCRB sequences were amplified from cDNA into 87-bp fragments spanning the CDR3 region. Amplicons were sequenced on the Illumina HiSeq platform. Per the authors' processing: PCR bias was corrected computationally using synthetic template baselines, and reads within Hamming distance 2 were collapsed, with unmergeable singletons discarded. Reads were aligned against IMGT to assign V, D and J genes, CDR3 length and insertions or deletions at six rearrangement sites. Within each subset, clonotype counts were normalized to sorted cell number, after which true diversity and Gini coefficients were computed with the tcR R package. Repertoire sharing was quantified using the overlap coefficient calculated on TCRB nucleotide sequences. Out-of-frame TCRB sequences from naive cells were analyzed as a proxy for the pre-selection repertoire. TCRdb took this table from immuneACCESS and kept in-frame rearrangements with V and J called. Such tables lack part of the clones; where checked against another copy, unresolved V genes explain under half of the gap, and the rest is unexplained. From that table come the V and J calls and clone size; the DNA was used to work out D and trimming. For this sample the table gives under 400,000 clones, of which roughly 12% were detected only once. Of the sample, approximately 0.01% falls within the top ten clones.

From each donor, a single peripheral blood sample of approximately 0.11 L on average was drawn into heparinised tubes. A BD FACSAria II was used to sort naive, central memory, regulatory and stem cell-like memory CD4+ T cells with a panel that included CD45RO, CCR7, CD25, CD127, CD95 and CD27. A purity above 98% was achieved for all sorted populations. PBMCs were separated immediately by Lymphoprep density gradient centrifugation and were stained directly, without being cultured. To minimize batch effects, samples were stained and sorted in pairs, one healthy donor with one patient per experiment. What was sequenced was naive CD4+ T cells from blood. This specimen's cell subset or site label, interpreted: true naive CD4+ T cells. The origin of this receptor is a woman younger than 35 with type 1 diabetes. The V gene is TRBV7-9 and the J gene is TRBJ2-1, with a weak D call of TRBD1 (5 bases match). For the CDR3, the sequence is CASSLGLRASNEQFF. In nucleotides, the sequence is TGTGCCAGCAGCTTAGGTCTCAGGGCTAGCAATGAGCAGTTCTTC.